A single sample is the source of the 32 T cell receptor beta chains below, sequenced in a study of blood T cells in healthy people across ages (dated by TCRdb to between 2015 and 2017). The library came from 5' RACE. Sequenced using an Illumina HiSeq 2500. The second PCR ran for about 6 to 11 cycles and used a J-beta primer mix along with a sample-barcoded 5' primer. TCRdb ran its own pipeline on the public reads, namely fastp trimming at Q25 and MiXCR clone calling, and kept in-frame beta chains. Identical CDR3 proteins give one entry, which carries the most common genes and DNA. In all, the sample holds some 1.4 million distinct CDR3 sequences, and around two fifths of those were seen once. Together, the top ten hold around 8% of the sample. Material for sequencing was blood. The source of these receptors is a woman aged 18-29 years in good health.

This clonotype was seen a handful of times. The CDR3 loop reads CASSLRTGLYNEQFF. CDR3 DNA sequence: TGTGCCAGCAGTTTGCGGACAGGCCTTTACAATGAGCAGTTCTTC. This chain joins TRBV12-3 or TRBV12-4 and TRBJ2-1; 7 bases are shared with TRBD1. The CDR3 covers 15 residues. Trimming took 3 bases from V and 4 from J; bases not matched to a gene: 6.

The V gene is TRBV7-6, the J gene TRBJ2-2; 7 positions agree with TRBD2. This CDR3 is 16 amino acids long. J gave up 4 bases and V 1 base, and 6 bases lay outside the gene matches. CDR1 SGHVS and CDR2 FNYEAQ come from the germline V gene. This chain's CDR3 is CASSLGAGDLTGELFF. The CDR3 nucleotides are TGTGCCAGCAGCTTAGGGGCGGGGGACCTCACCGGGGAGCTGTTTTTT.

J is TRBJ1-1 and V is TRBV12-3 or TRBV12-4; TRBD1 matches 9 bases. CDR3 size: 15 residues. V trimming: 4 bases; J trimming: 5 bases; junction bases outside the gene matches: 8. The chain's CDR3 is CASSSTGTGKTEAFF. DNA for the CDR3: TGTGCCAGCAGTTCCACCGGGACAGGGAAGACTGAAGCTTTCTTT.

The chain joins TRBV15 to TRBJ2-5; D is unresolved. CDR1 and CDR2 (germline): LNHNV, YYDKDF (reference sequence). The CDR3 covers 12 residues. Trimming pared 7 bases from V and 11 bases from J, leaving 17 bases between. The CDR3 bases are TGTGCCACCAAAGGGATTGACAATGGGCAGTACTTC. Translation gives CATKGIDNGQYF.

This chain links TRBV10-3 with TRBJ1-4, with D unresolved. CDR1 is ENHRY and CDR2 is SYGVKD in the germline V gene. V was clipped by 8 bases and J by 8 bases, with 12 bases between them. The CDR3 runs to 12 residues. CDR3 bases: TGTGCCATCCCAAGAGAGGCGGAAAAACTGTTTTTT. Translated: CAIPREAEKLFF.

The CDR3 sequence is CSARDRSLTDTQYF. For the CDR3, the DNA is TGCAGTGCTAGAGATCGATCCCTCACAGATACGCAGTATTTT. The chain carries TRBV20-1 and TRBJ2-3; no clear D gene. The CDR3 contains 14 residues. Germline-derived CDR1 and CDR2 are DFQATT and SNEGSKA (reference sequence). V was clipped by 0 bases and J by 2 bases, with 9 bases between them.

The J gene is TRBJ2-7, the V gene TRBV5-1; D not certain. The length of the CDR3 is 16 residues. Trimming stripped 0 bases from V and 7 bases from J, with 20 bases between. Germline values: CDR1 SGHRS, CDR2 YFSETQ. The CDR3 is CASSLGTAVSYNEQYF. The CDR3 coding sequence is TGCGCCAGCAGCTTGGGGACCGCCGTCTCCTACAATGAGCAGTACTTC. Combining the CDR3 with reference TRBV5-1 and TRBJ2-7 gives the whole variable domain KAGVTQTPRYLIKTRGQQVTLSCSPISGHRSVSWYQQTPGQGLQFLFEYFSETQRNKGNFPGRFSGRQFSNSRSEMNVSTLELGDSALYLCASSLGTAVSYNEQYFGPGTRLTVT.

J is TRBJ2-1 and V is TRBV12-3 or TRBV12-4; possible D gene TRBD2, 6 bases. This CDR3 spans 15 amino acids. Trimming stripped 6 bases from V and 0 bases from J, with 12 bases between. CDR3 bases: TGTGCCAGCAGCTGGGGACTTCTCTCCTACAATGAGCAGTTCTTC. Amino acids: CASSWGLLSYNEQFF.

This clonotype was recorded a few times. This chain connects TRBV29-1 to TRBJ2-1, with 7 nucleotides matching TRBD2. The CDR3 runs to 14 residues. Germline V gene lookup returns CDR1 SQVTM and CDR2 ANQGSEA. With V trimmed by 4 bases and J by 4 bases, 7 bases remained unmatched. The CDR3 nucleotides are TGCAGCGTTGTGAGCGGGGTGCGGTACAATGAGCAGTTCTTC. Encoded protein: CSVVSGVRYNEQFF.

This clonotype has just a few counts. The J gene is TRBJ2-7, the V gene TRBV4-2, with TRBD2 matching 10 bases. Germline CDR1 reads LGHNA; CDR2 reads YNFKEQ. The CDR3 spans 17 residues. V gave up 1 base and J gave up 0 bases; unmatched junction bases: 6. CDR3 residues: CASSQGLAGQVSYEQYF. CDR3 DNA sequence: TGTGCCAGCAGCCAAGGACTAGCGGGCCAAGTCTCCTACGAGCAGTACTTC.

The rearrangement links TRBV19 to TRBJ2-7, with TRBD2 as a possible D gene (7 bases). The CDR3 totals 14 residues. CDR1 is LNHDA and CDR2 is SQIVND in the germline V gene (reference sequence). Deletions cut 5 bases from V and 2 bases from J, with 13 bases between. The DNA of the CDR3 is TGTGCCAGTAGTCCCCTAGGGGGGGCCTACGAGCAGTACTTC. It yields the protein CASSPLGGAYEQYF.

The V and J genes are TRBV6-5 and TRBJ1-5; 7 nucleotides line up with TRBD1. Trimming at V came to 2 bases and at J to 4 bases, leaving 5 bases not matched to a gene. From germline, CDR1 is MNHEY and CDR2 SVGAGI. The CDR3 length is 15 residues. This CDR3 reads CASSYATGKNQPQHF. The CDR3 region has the DNA TGTGCCAGCAGTTACGCGACAGGGAAGAATCAGCCCCAGCATTTT.

CDR3 DNA: TGTGCCAGCAGCCAGCTAATAGCAGATACGCAGTATTTT. This codes for CASSQLIADTQYF. The rearrangement links TRBV3-1 to TRBJ2-3, with D unresolved. This CDR3 spans 13 amino acids. V lost 3 bases to trimming and J lost 4 bases, with 8 bases between them. CDR1 and CDR2 (germline): LGHDT, YNNKEL (reference sequence).

The V gene is TRBV7-9, the J gene TRBJ1-4; D possibly corresponds to TRBD1 (6 bases). With 2 bases removed from V and 8 bases from J, the gap between germline ends came to 21 bases. Germline V gene lookup returns CDR1 SEHNR and CDR2 FQNEAQ (reference sequence). CDR3 size: 17 residues. Written as DNA, the CDR3 is TGTGCCAGCAGCTTACTCAGCTTACGGGGGGCGTCCGAAAAACTGTTTTTT. This encodes CASSLLSLRGASEKLFF.

The gene calls are TRBV7-9 and TRBJ1-1; 9 nucleotides match TRBD1. CDR3 length equals 14 residues. J lost 1 base, V lost 11 bases, and 8 bases had no gene match. Germline-derived CDR1 and CDR2 are SEHNR and FQNEAQ (reference sequence). Written as DNA, the CDR3 is TGTGCCGGAAGGGGACAGGGTTGGAACACTGAAGCTTTCTTT. This codes for CAGRGQGWNTEAFF.

In its sample, this clonotype was seen a few times. This CDR3 reads CASSEAGGLAGGYEQFF. The DNA of the CDR3 is TGTGCCAGCAGTGAAGCGGGGGGACTAGCGGGAGGGTATGAGCAGTTCTTC. This chain joins TRBV6-1 and TRBJ2-1; 16 bases line up with TRBD2. This CDR3 contains 17 residues. The germline V gene encodes CDR1 MNHNS and CDR2 SASEGT. V shed 0 bases and J 8 bases; nucleotides not matched to a gene: 4.

This clonotype appeared a few times. This chain uses TRBV5-5 with TRBJ1-4, with 10 bases fitting TRBD1. V gave up 2 bases and J gave up 4 bases; unmatched junction bases: 5. This CDR3 spans 16 amino acids. Germline V gives CDR1 SGHKS, CDR2 YYEKEE (reference sequence). The CDR3 nucleotides read TGTGCCAGCAGCTTCGGGGGGACAGGGGTTAATGAAAAACTGTTTTTT. Protein: CASSFGGTGVNEKLFF.

The rearrangement joins TRBV20-1 to TRBJ2-3; 8 positions agree with TRBD2. The CDR3 extends over 19 amino acids. Trimming removed 3 bases from V and 2 bases from J; junction bases left unmatched: 19. Germline V gene data show CDR1 as DFQATT and CDR2 as SNEGSKA (reference sequence). The CDR3 region is CSASALAGPRAPSTDTQYF. The CDR3 DNA reads TGCAGTGCTAGTGCCCTAGCGGGTCCCAGGGCCCCCTCCACAGATACGCAGTATTTT.

The chain combines TRBV5-1 with TRBJ2-7, with TRBD2 as a possible D gene (6 bases). The J call may be mistaken, given a closer DNA end match to TRBJ2-5. Germline CDR1 is SGHRS and CDR2 is YFSETQ. The CDR3 sequence is 15 residues long. CDR3 coding DNA: TGCGCCAGCAGCTTGGCCCCGGGAGTAGGAGAGACCCAGTACTTC. Its translation: CASSLAPGVGETQYF.

The gene calls are TRBV12-3 or TRBV12-4 and TRBJ1-1, with D tentatively TRBD1 (5 bases). The germline V and J ends were trimmed by 5 bases and 7 bases, with 20 bases remaining between them. CDR3 length: 15 amino acids. CDR3 region: CASSDRTSPIHEAFF. The DNA for the CDR3 is TGTGCCAGCAGTGACCGGACAAGTCCGATTCATGAAGCTTTCTTT.

The chain joins TRBV5-1 to TRBJ2-7; 7 bases fit TRBD1. Trimming removed 4 bases from V and 7 bases from J; junction bases left unmatched: 8. This CDR3 comprises 13 residues. Germline-derived CDR1 and CDR2 are SGHRS and YFSETQ. In DNA, the CDR3 is TGCGCCAGCAGCCGATGGACAGGCGAGGAGCAGTACTTC. This sequence encodes CASSRWTGEEQYF.

The rearrangement joins TRBV5-6 to TRBJ2-7; D gene uncertain. Germline assignment: CDR1 SGHDT and CDR2 YYEEEE. V was cut by 3 bases and J by 2 bases, with 12 bases left in between. The CDR3 length is 14 residues. This CDR3 reads CASSSRPPPYEQYF. The CDR3 DNA reads as TGTGCCAGCAGCTCGCGGCCTCCTCCCTACGAGCAGTACTTC.

The V gene is TRBV12-3 or TRBV12-4, the J gene TRBJ1-2, with D tentatively TRBD1 (5 bases). V gave up 3 bases and J gave up 5 bases, with 13 bases separating them. This CDR3 spans 14 amino acids. CDR3 in DNA: TGTGCCAGCAGTTTGGCAGGGACGAAATATGGCTACACCTTC. It translates to CASSLAGTKYGYTF.

The chain couples TRBV5-1 to TRBJ2-3; the match to TRBD2 covers 8 bases. Germline-derived CDR1 and CDR2 are SGHRS and YFSETQ. Trimming cost V 4 bases and J 0 bases; bases outside gene matches: 7. The CDR3 is 16 residues long. The CDR3 reads CASSIGLATSTDTQYF. In DNA form, the CDR3 reads TGCGCCAGCAGCATTGGACTAGCCACTAGCACAGATACGCAGTATTTT.

The chain is built from TRBV20-1 and TRBJ1-2; D is possibly TRBD1 (5 bases). Germline CDR1 is DFQATT and CDR2 is SNEGSKA (reference sequence). V lost 6 bases, J lost 7 bases, and 18 bases lay in between. CDR3 length: 13 residues. The CDR3 coding sequence is TGCAGTGCGAGGGACGGACATCGAGGTGGCTACACCTTC. Protein: CSARDGHRGGYTF.

J is TRBJ2-7 and V is TRBV5-1; 7 bases are a match to TRBD1. Looked up from germline, CDR1 is SGHRS and CDR2 is YFSETQ. The CDR3 contains 15 residues. V was clipped by 1 base and J by 2 bases; unmatched bases: 6. The CDR3 DNA sequence: TGCGCCAGCAGCTTGTATAGGGGGCCAGCCTACGAGCAGTACTTC. Translated, it gives CASSLYRGPAYEQYF.

The table lists this clonotype with a few counts. The rearrangement joins TRBV28 to TRBJ2-7; tentative D call: TRBD1 (6 bases). The DNA end is more similar to TRBJ2-5, so the J call may be wrong. Germline values: CDR1 MDHEN, CDR2 SYDVKM. The CDR3 contains 14 residues. CDR3 in amino acids: CASSPQGLSETQYF. The CDR3 nucleotides are TGTGCCAGCAGTCCCCAGGGGCTGAGCGAGACCCAGTACTTC.

This clonotype showed up just a few times. The rearrangement uses TRBV7-6 and TRBJ1-4; no reliable D call. Per the germline V gene, CDR1 is SGHVS and CDR2 is FNYEAQ. The length of the CDR3 is 15 residues. V was shortened by 6 bases and J by 0 bases, with 11 bases between the two germline ends. CDR3 in amino acids: CASSRSGATNEKLFF. The CDR3 DNA is TGTGCCAGCAGTCGGTCAGGTGCAACTAATGAAAAACTGTTTTTT.

This clonotype has only a few counts. The chain combines TRBV3-1 with TRBJ2-5, with 8 positions matching TRBD1. The CDR3 consists of 14 residues. The J segment lost 6 bases and the V segment lost 4 bases, leaving 7 bases of the junction unmatched. Germline V gives CDR1 LGHDT, CDR2 YNNKEL (reference sequence). The chain's CDR3 is CASSRTGGEKTQYF. The CDR3 region has the DNA TGTGCCAGCAGCCGTACAGGGGGTGAAAAGACCCAGTACTTC.

The V call is TRBV6-1, the J call TRBJ2-3, with D maybe TRBD2 (5 bases). V was shortened by 3 bases and J by 0 bases, with 13 bases between the two germline ends. The CDR3 length is 16 residues. The germline gives CDR1 MNHNS, CDR2 SASEGT. The DNA for the CDR3 is TGTGCCAGCAGTGAGTGGAGGAGTCCAAGCACAGATACGCAGTATTTT. Translation gives CASSEWRSPSTDTQYF.

The chain links TRBV21-1 to TRBJ2-3; the table assigns TRBD1, which was not confirmed against the DNA. TRBV21-1 corresponds to a pseudogene. This CDR3 spans 15 amino acids. The CDR3 loop reads CASSNRQGTTDTQYF. CDR3 DNA: TGTGCCAGCAGCAACCGACAGGGGACAACAGATACGCAGTATTTT.

The chain combines TRBV4-1 with TRBJ2-3, with D maybe TRBD2 (5 bases). CDR3 length: 17 residues. Between the trimmed V and J ends, which lost 4 bases and 0 bases, there was a span of 17 bases. Germline assignment: CDR1 MGHRA and CDR2 YSYEKL. In DNA form, the CDR3 reads TGCGCCAGCAGCCCAGGCGCAGGCGGGTTTAGCACAGATACGCAGTATTTT. It is translated as CASSPGAGGFSTDTQYF.